A single sample gave rise to the 20 T cell receptor beta chains below, sequenced in a study of CD4 T cells in relation to SARS-CoV-2 and coronaviruses. No cognate antigen is known for these TCRs. The repertoire was sequenced with immunoSEQ multiplex PCR; TCRdb's copy has only in-frame clones and lacks some. The table lists around 28,000 clones, more than 75% of them singletons, with 3.4% in the top ten. The specimen was memory CD4+ T cells from PBMCs, cultured in vitro. These receptors were obtained from an adult with COVID-19.

The chain uses TRBV7-3 and TRBJ2-2; the match to TRBD2 covers 8 bases. This CDR3 has 17 amino acids. Germline-derived CDR1 and CDR2 are SGHTA and FQGTGA. J lost 5 bases, V lost 5 bases, and 13 bases had no gene match. CDR3 residues: CASSPGVGRAGTGELFF. DNA for the CDR3: TGTGCCAGCAGCCCCGGGGTCGGGAGGGCCGGAACCGGGGAGCTGTTTTTT.

This clone has a handful of counts. This sequence joins TRBV19 and TRBJ1-1; unclear D gene. The CDR3 length is 14 residues. Germline V CDR1 and CDR2: LNHDA, SQIVND (reference sequence). The V end was cut by 8 bases, the J end by 3 bases, with 16 bases between. CDR3 residues: CASRQPGYDTEAFF. The CDR3 DNA sequence: TGTGCCAGTCGACAACCGGGTTACGACACTGAAGCTTTCTTT.

CDR3 region: CASTGLAVNTGELFF. CDR3 nucleotides: TGTGCCAGCACCGGACTAGCGGTGAACACCGGGGAGCTGTTTTTT. The rearrangement uses TRBV2 and TRBJ2-2; 10 nucleotides match TRBD2. The V gene's germline CDR1 is SNHLY and CDR2 FYNNEI. The CDR3 runs to 15 residues. Germline trimming cut 7 bases from V and 1 base from J; bases unmatched to any gene: 3. Full variable domain (outside the CDR3, taken from reference TRBV2 and TRBJ2-2): EPEVTQTPSHQVTQMGQEVILRCVPISNHLYFYWYRQILGQKVEFLVSFYNNEISEKSEIFDDQFSVERPDGSNFTLKIRSTKLEDSAMYFCASTGLAVNTGELFFGEGSRLTVL.

This chain uses TRBV28 with TRBJ1-1, with D unresolved. V lost 8 bases and J 4 bases, leaving 11 bases between the germline ends. CDR1 is MDHEN, CDR2 SYDVKM, per germline. CDR3 length equals 12 residues. The CDR3 reads CASVGESTEAFF. The CDR3, as DNA: TGTGCCAGCGTCGGGGAGAGCACTGAAGCTTTCTTT.

The chain joins TRBV3-1 (or the pseudogene TRBV3-2) to TRBJ2-5; D gene uncertain. The CDR3 has 11 amino acids. V lost 4 bases to trimming and J lost 3 bases, with 3 bases between them. Germline CDR1 LGHDT, CDR2 YNNKEL (reference sequence). The CDR3 nucleotides read TGTGCCAGCAGCCTAGAAGAGACCCAGTACTTC. It translates to CASSLEETQYF.

This chain links TRBV7-9 with TRBJ1-5, with D hard to call. The V end lost 5 bases, the J end lost 5 bases, and 16 bases lay between the germline ends. Germline V lookup: CDR1 SEHNR, CDR2 FQNEAQ (reference sequence). This CDR3 is 15 amino acids long. CDR3 coding DNA: TGTGCCAGCAGCCTAGGAGACGGGTGGGATCAGCCCCAGCATTTT. Translated: CASSLGDGWDQPQHF.

This clone showed up just a few times. This sequence joins TRBV2 and TRBJ2-5; TRBD1 matches at 9 bases. The V gene end was trimmed by 6 bases and the J gene end by 5 bases; junction bases not matched to a gene: 13. The germline V gene encodes CDR1 SNHLY and CDR2 FYNNEI. This CDR3 spans 16 amino acids. The DNA of the CDR3 is TGTGCCAGCAGCCTCTTACAGGGGGCGCGGGTTGAGACCCAGTACTTC. It yields the protein CASSLLQGARVETQYF.

In this sample, this clone turned up a few times. This rearrangement joins TRBV2 to TRBJ2-3; TRBD2 matches at 7 bases. Germline CDR1 SNHLY, CDR2 FYNNEI. This CDR3 is 15 amino acids long. With 6 bases clipped from V and 2 bases from J, the junction kept 8 bases outside the gene matches. In DNA, the CDR3 is TGTGCCAGCAGAAGCTCCAGCGGGGTCACAGATACGCAGTATTTT. Translated, it gives CASRSSSGVTDTQYF.

With respect to this clone: Other DNA variants within this sample encode the same CDR3. The rearrangement joins TRBV28 to TRBJ1-2; possibly TRBD1 for D (5 bases). The CDR3 loop spans 12 amino acids. Germline V gene data show CDR1 as MDHEN and CDR2 as SYDVKM. V lost 3 bases and J 6 bases, leaving 8 bases between the germline ends. CDR3 sequence reads: CASSFGGDGYTF. Written as DNA, the CDR3 is TGTGCCAGCAGTTTTGGAGGGGATGGCTACACCTTC.

J is TRBJ2-1 and V is TRBV24-1; no clear D. The CDR3 is made up of 15 amino acids. The V end was cut by 2 bases, the J end by 2 bases, with 9 bases between. CDR1 and CDR2 from the germline V gene are KGHDR and SFDVKD. The CDR3 reads CATSDSTATYNEQFF. In nucleotides, the CDR3 is TGTGCCACCAGTGATTCTACCGCCACCTACAATGAGCAGTTCTTC.

In its sample, this clone was seen once. CDR3 in DNA: TGTGCCAGCAGTCCCCGCGTGGGGACAGCAAATGAAAAACTGTTTTTT. Translation gives CASSPRVGTANEKLFF. V gene TRBV28 combines with J gene TRBJ1-4; 7 bases align to TRBD1. Unmatched junction bases numbered 11, after V lost 5 bases and J lost 5 bases. The CDR3 spans 16 residues. Germline-derived CDR1 and CDR2 are MDHEN and SYDVKM. Based on the CDR3 plus reference TRBV28 and TRBJ1-4, the full variable domain is DVKVTQSSRYLVKRTGEKVFLECVQDMDHENMFWYRQDPGLGLRLIYFSYDVKMKEKGDIPEGYSVSREKKERFSLILESASTNQTSMYLCASSPRVGTANEKLFFGSGTQLSVL.

CDR3 amino acids: CASSRQGTASSYNEQFF. The CDR3 region has the DNA TGCGCCAGCAGCCGACAGGGGACGGCCAGCTCCTACAATGAGCAGTTCTTC. V and J are TRBV5-1 and TRBJ2-1, with TRBD1 identical over 8 bases. The CDR3 sequence is 17 residues long. Per germline, CDR1 SGHRS and CDR2 YFSETQ. V lost 4 bases to trimming and J lost 0 bases; unmatched junction nucleotides: 9.

The chain couples TRBV4-3 to TRBJ2-4; 7 nucleotides align to TRBD1. The CDR3 runs 14 residues. Germline values: CDR1 LGHNA, CDR2 YSLEER. The junction had 2 bases not matched to a gene; V was cut back by 0 bases and J by 6 bases. The chain's CDR3 is CASSQDPGGNIQYF. The DNA of the CDR3 is TGCGCCAGCAGCCAAGATCCAGGGGGAAACATTCAGTACTTC.

This chain uses TRBV10-3 with TRBJ2-3; D is ambiguous. Trimming shortened V by 10 bases and J by 2 bases, and 16 bases separated the two germline ends. This CDR3 comprises 14 residues. Germline-derived CDR1 and CDR2 are ENHRY and SYGVKD. The CDR3 sequence is CATRLVEITDTQYF. In DNA form, the CDR3 reads TGTGCCACCAGACTGGTAGAGATCACAGATACGCAGTATTTT.

This clone was picked up a small number of times. This sequence joins TRBV18 and TRBJ1-5, with 8 bases aligning to TRBD1. J was trimmed by 4 bases and V by 5 bases; bases with no gene match: 4. Germline V gene data show CDR1 as KGHSH and CDR2 as LQKENI. This CDR3 has 14 amino acids. The CDR3 nucleotides read TGTGCCAGCTCAGTGGACAGGGTAAATCAGCCCCAGCATTTT. Protein product: CASSVDRVNQPQHF.

This clone was seen just once. This rearrangement joins TRBV2 to TRBJ2-1; 14 positions agree with TRBD2. The CDR3 is 14 amino acids. Germline V CDR1 and CDR2: SNHLY, FYNNEI. V was pared by 7 bases and J by 9 bases, with 5 bases of the junction left unmatched. The CDR3 sequence: CASTGTSGSVEQFF. As DNA, the CDR3 is TGTGCCAGCACCGGGACTAGCGGGAGCGTTGAGCAGTTCTTC.

The chain combines TRBV6-2 or TRBV6-3 with TRBJ1-2, with a weak D call TRBD1 (6 bases). The CDR3 length is 11 residues. Trimming took 6 bases from V and 4 from J, leaving 6 bases between them. CDR1 and CDR2 (germline): MNHEY, SVGEGT. The CDR3 is CASSRGYGYTF. The CDR3 DNA sequence: TGTGCCAGCAGCAGGGGCTATGGCTACACCTTC.

The chain has TRBV7-9 and TRBJ2-2, with 8 bases lining up with TRBD2. V dropped 3 bases and J dropped 3; count of bases not matched to a gene: 9. Germline CDR1 reads SEHNR; CDR2 reads FQNEAQ (reference sequence). This CDR3 has 17 residues. The CDR3 DNA sequence: TGTGCCAGCAGCTTGGGGAAGCGGGAGACGGACACCGGGGAGCTGTTTTTT. It specifies CASSLGKRETDTGELFF.

This chain joins TRBV6-5 and TRBJ1-1; a possible D gene is TRBD1 (5 bases). Germline V lookup: CDR1 MNHEY, CDR2 SVGAGI. The CDR3 spans 15 residues. The V end was cut by 2 bases, the J end by 3 bases, with 13 bases between. The CDR3 bases are TGTGCCAGCAGTTACCAGGCCATGGGGGACACTGAAGCTTTCTTT. Amino acids: CASSYQAMGDTEAFF.

In this sample, this clone turned up a few times. V and J are TRBV19 and TRBJ2-2, with D possibly called TRBD1 or TRBD2 (6 bases each). Germline V gene sequence: CDR1 LNHDA, CDR2 SQIVND (reference sequence). Trimming took off 7 bases at V and 6 bases at J, with 9 bases between the two ends. The CDR3 is 12 residues long. For the CDR3, the DNA is TGTGCCAGTATCCGGGGGCCCGGGGAGCTGTTTTTT. It translates to CASIRGPGELFF. The variable domain in full, completed from reference TRBV19 and TRBJ2-2, reads DGGITQSPKYLFRKEGQNVTLSCEQNLNHDAMYWYRQDPGQGLRLIYYSQIVNDFQKGDIAEGYSVSREKKESFPLTVTSAQKNPTAFYLCASIRGPGELFFGEGSRLTVL.